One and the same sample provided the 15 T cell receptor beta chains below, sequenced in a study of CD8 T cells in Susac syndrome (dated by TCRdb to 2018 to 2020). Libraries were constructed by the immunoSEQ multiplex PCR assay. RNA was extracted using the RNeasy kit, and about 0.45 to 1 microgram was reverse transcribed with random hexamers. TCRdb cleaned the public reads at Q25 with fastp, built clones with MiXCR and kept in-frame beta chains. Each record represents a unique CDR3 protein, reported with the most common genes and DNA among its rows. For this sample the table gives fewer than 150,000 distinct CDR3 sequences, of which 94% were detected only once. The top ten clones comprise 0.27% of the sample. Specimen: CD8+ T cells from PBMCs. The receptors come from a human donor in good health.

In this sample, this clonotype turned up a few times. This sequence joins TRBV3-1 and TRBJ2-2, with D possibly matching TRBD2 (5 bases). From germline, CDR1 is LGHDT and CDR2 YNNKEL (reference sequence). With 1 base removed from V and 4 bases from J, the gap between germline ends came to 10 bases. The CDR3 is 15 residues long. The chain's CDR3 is CASSQGDRGTGELFF. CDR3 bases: TGTGCCAGCAGCCAAGGGGATCGGGGCACCGGGGAGCTGTTTTTT.

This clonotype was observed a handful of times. This CDR3 is CSARDGIYEQYF. The CDR3 nucleotides read TGCAGTGCTAGAGATGGCATCTACGAGCAGTACTTC. This sequence joins TRBV20-1 and TRBJ2-7; D unclear. Trimming removed 0 bases at V and 3 bases at J, with 6 bases between. In germline, CDR1 is DFQATT, CDR2 SNEGSKA (reference sequence). The CDR3 runs 12 residues.

DNA for the CDR3: TGTGCCAGCAGTTTCCGAAACATTAAGGGCTACGAGCAGTACTTC. This translates into CASSFRNIKGYEQYF. The rearrangement joins TRBV28 to TRBJ2-7; the D is unclear. Germline assignment: CDR1 MDHEN and CDR2 SYDVKM. The V and J ends lost 3 bases and 3 bases respectively, with 15 bases between them. The CDR3 runs to 15 residues.

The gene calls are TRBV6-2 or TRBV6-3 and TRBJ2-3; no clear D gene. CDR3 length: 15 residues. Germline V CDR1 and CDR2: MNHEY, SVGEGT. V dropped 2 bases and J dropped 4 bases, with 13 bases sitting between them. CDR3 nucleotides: TGTGCCAGCAGTTACGACGTTGGTGTCGCAGATACGCAGTATTTT. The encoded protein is CASSYDVGVADTQYF.

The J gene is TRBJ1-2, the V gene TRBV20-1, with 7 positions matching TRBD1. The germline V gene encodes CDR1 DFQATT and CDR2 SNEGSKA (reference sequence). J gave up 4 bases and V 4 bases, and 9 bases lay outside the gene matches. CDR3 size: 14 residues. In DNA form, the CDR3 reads TGCAGTGCTATGGCCCCAGGGGGGAGCTATGGCTACACCTTC. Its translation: CSAMAPGGSYGYTF.

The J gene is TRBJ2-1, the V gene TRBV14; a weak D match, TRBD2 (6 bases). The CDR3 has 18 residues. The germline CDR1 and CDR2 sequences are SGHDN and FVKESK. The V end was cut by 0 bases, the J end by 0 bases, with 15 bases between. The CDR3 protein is CASSQEVLAESSYNEQFF. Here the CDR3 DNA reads TGTGCCAGCAGCCAAGAGGTGTTAGCGGAAAGCTCCTACAATGAGCAGTTCTTC.

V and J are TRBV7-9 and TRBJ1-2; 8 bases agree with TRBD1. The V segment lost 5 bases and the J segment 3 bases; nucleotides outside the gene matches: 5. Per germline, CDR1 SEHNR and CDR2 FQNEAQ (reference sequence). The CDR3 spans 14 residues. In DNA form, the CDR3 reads TGTGCCAGCAGCCCAGGGGGCTCTGACTATGGCTACACCTTC. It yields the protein CASSPGGSDYGYTF.

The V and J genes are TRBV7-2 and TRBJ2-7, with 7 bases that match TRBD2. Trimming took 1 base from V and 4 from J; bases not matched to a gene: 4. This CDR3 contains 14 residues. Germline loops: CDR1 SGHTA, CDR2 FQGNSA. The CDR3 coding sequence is TGTGCCAGCAGCTTAGGGGGGAGGGTATACGAGCAGTACTTC. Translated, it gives CASSLGGRVYEQYF.

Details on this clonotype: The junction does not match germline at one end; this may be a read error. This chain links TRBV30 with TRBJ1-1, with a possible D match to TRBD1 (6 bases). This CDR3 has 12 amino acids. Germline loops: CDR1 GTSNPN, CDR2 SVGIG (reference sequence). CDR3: CARSVQGSEAFF. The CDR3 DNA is TGTGCCCGGAGTGTACAGGGCTCTGAAGCTTTCTTT.

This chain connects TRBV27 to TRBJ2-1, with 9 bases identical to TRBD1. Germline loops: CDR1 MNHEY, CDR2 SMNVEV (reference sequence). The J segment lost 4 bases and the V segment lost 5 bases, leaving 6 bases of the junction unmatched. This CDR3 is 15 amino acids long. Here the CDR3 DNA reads TGTGCCAGCAGTGTGGGGACAGGGAGTTACAATGAGCAGTTCTTC. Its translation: CASSVGTGSYNEQFF.

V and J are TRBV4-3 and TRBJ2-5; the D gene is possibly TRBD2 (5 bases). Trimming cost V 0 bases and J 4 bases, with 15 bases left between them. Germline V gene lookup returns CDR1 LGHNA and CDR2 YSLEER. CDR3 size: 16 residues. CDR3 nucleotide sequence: TGCGCCAGCAGCCAAGATAAGTTCAGTGAGGGAGAGACCCAGTACTTC. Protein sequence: CASSQDKFSEGETQYF.

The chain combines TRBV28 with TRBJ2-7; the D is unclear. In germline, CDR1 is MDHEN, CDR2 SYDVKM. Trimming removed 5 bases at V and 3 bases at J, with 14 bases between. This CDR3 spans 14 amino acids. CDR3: CASSPPGSYYEQYF. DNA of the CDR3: TGTGCCAGCAGTCCACCAGGTAGTTACTACGAGCAGTACTTC.

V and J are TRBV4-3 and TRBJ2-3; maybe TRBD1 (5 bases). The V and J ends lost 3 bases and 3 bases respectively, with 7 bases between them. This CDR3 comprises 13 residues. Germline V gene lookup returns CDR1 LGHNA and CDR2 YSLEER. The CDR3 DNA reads TGCGCCAGCAGCCAGGCAGGGACAGATACGCAGTATTTT. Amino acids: CASSQAGTDTQYF.

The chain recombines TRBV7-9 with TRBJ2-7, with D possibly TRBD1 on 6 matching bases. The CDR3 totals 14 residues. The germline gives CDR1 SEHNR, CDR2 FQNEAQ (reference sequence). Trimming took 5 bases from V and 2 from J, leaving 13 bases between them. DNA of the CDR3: TGTGCCAGCAGCCCAACAGGGTACCCCTACGAGCAGTACTTC. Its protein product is CASSPTGYPYEQYF.

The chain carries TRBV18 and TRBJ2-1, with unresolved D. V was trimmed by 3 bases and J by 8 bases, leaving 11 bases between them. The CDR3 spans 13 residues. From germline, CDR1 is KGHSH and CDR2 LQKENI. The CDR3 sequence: CASSPASGYEQFF. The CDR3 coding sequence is TGTGCCAGCTCACCCGCTTCTGGCTATGAGCAGTTCTTC.